Sequencing of this TCR beta chain was carried out in a study of T cells in Graves' hyperthyroidism and ophthalmopathy (dated by TCRdb to about 2019). Background for the entire study: Peripheral blood samples were taken at initial diagnosis, before any treatment was given. The 75 to 100 discovery patients were divided at random into training and test sets in a 7:3 ratio. Prospective prediction of ophthalmopathy was tested in an independent validation cohort of fewer than 20 hyperthyroidism patients and roughly 16 patients who later progressed to ophthalmopathy. Following sampling, methimazole starting at 30 mg daily was given to hyperthyroidism patients, and high-dose intravenous methylprednisolone was given to ophthalmopathy patients. In addition, the study compared T-cell repertoires in thyroid tissue and in blood from five or six Graves' hyperthyroidism patients. TCR V-J signatures able to tell the groups apart were searched for in a discovery cohort of 100 patients, of whom 43 had Graves' ophthalmopathy and under 65 had stable Graves' hyperthyroidism. The paper reports TCR Vbeta CDR3 sequencing of over 130 peripheral blood samples: 43 ophthalmopathy, 75 to 80 hyperthyroidism and approximately 17 progressor patients.

Graves' hyperthyroidism was defined as stable when no progression to ophthalmopathy occurred over 18 months of follow-up. The hyperthyroidism patients were between 18 and 65 years old and newly diagnosed, with a disease duration of less than 2 months. Any patient with an uncontrolled infection, another autoimmune disease, pregnancy or lactation was excluded. Diagnoses were based on clinical symptoms, serum thyroxine and TRAb, thyroid ultrasound and orbital computed tomography. PBMCs were separated from about 10 ml of fresh peripheral blood using Ficoll-Paque density gradient centrifugation. Trizol reagent was used to extract total RNA, and RNA quality was then checked on an Agilent 2100 Bioanalyzer. The CDR3 spans 12 residues, from the cysteine through the phenylalanine. Only the CDR3 DNA is retained, 36 bases long and in frame from the first base. Germline trimming amounts to 7 bases on V and 4 bases on J, with 3 as the count of junction bases outside the gene matches.

The investigation overall reported the following: During validation, the model predicted progression to ophthalmopathy a median of around 6 months ahead of onset, with roughly 65% sensitivity and roughly 72% specificity. Sample size was not statistically predetermined, and blinding of investigators to group allocation was not performed. Blood samples also contained most of the expanded thyroid clonotypes (frequency above 0.001), which suggests that blood repertoires may reflect thyroid immune responses. In cross-validation, a model built on a 13 V-J signature told ophthalmopathy apart from stable hyperthyroidism with 87.88% sensitivity and about 81% specificity, and in testing the same model reached 80%/75%.

The TCR beta CDR3 regions were amplified from RNA transcripts. The TCR CDR3 was subjected to a first round of RT-PCR using the HTBI primer set and the Qiagen OneStep RT-PCR kit. A second multiplex PCR round built the libraries, followed by size selection and purification. Paired-end sequencing of the libraries was performed with 100 bp reads on an Illumina HiSeq2000. The published analysis was carried out like this. Raw data were processed with SOAPnuke, discarding reads with adapters, uncalled bases, mean Phred below 15, or no exact constant-primer or identifier match. High-quality paired reads were merged with COPE v1.2.5, and unique nucleotide sequences were defined as clonotypes. MiTCR v1.1 was used to align the clonotypes against IMGT TRBV, TRBD and TRBJ reference segments. The analysis was restricted to V-J combinations with a frequency above 0.0001, which together covered 99% to 99.2% of the repertoires. A TCS score was defined as the ratio of F50 (clonal expansion) to E x V (chaos), with BLOSUM62-based TCRdist applied between CDR3 peptides within each V-J. Welch's t-statistics and random forest reduced 500 to 650 V-J features to about 12, which were used in a naive Bayes classifier (R e1071). Starting from the raw public reads, TCRdb applied fastp trimming at Q25, assembled clones with MiXCR and retained in-frame beta chains. Identical CDR3 proteins give one entry, which carries the most common genes and DNA. TCRdb's processing, not the authors' own work, is the source of the V and J calls. The sample table contains 300,000 or so distinct CDR3 sequences; only one count was recorded for 16% of them. The ten largest clones take up around 33% of the sample.

This clonotype was counted only a few times. No cognate antigen has been identified for it. Within one base of it there is no much larger clone, and no base qualities were kept. The sequencing sample was made of blood. This chain joins TRBV12-3 or TRBV12-4 to TRBJ2-5; the junction holds 7 bases that match TRBD1. The clonotype comes from a man between 25 and 39 years old with Graves' hyperthyroidism. The CDR3 here reads CASKGAGETQYF. At the DNA level, the sequence is TGTGCCAGCAAGGGGGCGGGAGAGACCCAGTACTTC.